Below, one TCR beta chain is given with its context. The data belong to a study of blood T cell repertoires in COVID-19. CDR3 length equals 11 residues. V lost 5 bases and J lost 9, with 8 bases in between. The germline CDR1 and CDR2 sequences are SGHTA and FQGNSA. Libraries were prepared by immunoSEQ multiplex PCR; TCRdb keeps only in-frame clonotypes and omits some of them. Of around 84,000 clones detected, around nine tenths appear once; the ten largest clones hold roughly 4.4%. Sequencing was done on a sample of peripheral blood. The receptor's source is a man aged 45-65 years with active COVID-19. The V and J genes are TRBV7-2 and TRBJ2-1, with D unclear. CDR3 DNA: TGTGCCAGCAGCCCCCAGCGTGAGCAGTTCTTC. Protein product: CASSPQREQFF.